These T cell receptor beta chains were read from a single sample in a study of shared clonotypes between healthy human individuals. Sequenced by immunoSEQ multiplex PCR; TCRdb stores in-frame clones only, minus some. The sample includes about 680,000 clones, just over 90% of them seen just once. Sequenced material: naive CD8+ T cells sorted from blood. Source of these receptors: a man aged 30-40 years in good health. The CDR3 runs from the conserved cysteine through the conserved F or W. The D gene is left open where the match is weak. Clone size is shown for a subset of rows, as once, few, many or a class of expanded clone.

J: TRBJ2-2; D: TRBD2; size: NA; length: 15; V: TRBV19; DNA: TGTGCCAGTAGTCCTGGGGACTATCTCACCGGGGAGCTGTTTTTT; CDR3: CASSPGDYLTGELFF
J: TRBJ2-1; D: NA; size: NA; length: 13; V: TRBV7-9; DNA: TGTGCCAGCTCAGCTTATGTCTACAATGAGCAGTTCTTC; CDR3: CASSAYVYNEQFF
J: TRBJ1-2; D: NA; size: NA; length: 15; V: TRBV2; DNA: TGTGCCAGCAGTGAATCCCGCAGCACGATCTATGGCTACACCTTC; CDR3: CASSESRSTIYGYTF
J: TRBJ2-2; D: NA; size: NA; length: 15; V: TRBV28; DNA: TGTGCCAGCAGCTACAGGGATCGGGGGACCGGGGAGCTGTTTTTT; CDR3: CASSYRDRGTGELFF
J: TRBJ2-2; D: TRBD1; size: once; length: 16; V: TRBV11-3; DNA: TGTGCCAGCAGCTCACGGACAGGGGAGAACACCGGGGAGCTGTTTTTT; CDR3: CASSSRTGENTGELFF
J: TRBJ2-7; D: NA; size: NA; length: 11; V: TRBV4-1; DNA: TGCGCCAGCAGCCACAACTACGAGCAGTACTTC; CDR3: CASSHNYEQYF
J: TRBJ2-1; D: NA; size: NA; length: 17; V: TRBV15; DNA: TGTGCCACCAGCAGAGCCCTCAGTCCGGAGCTCTACAATGAGCAGTTCTTC; CDR3: CATSRALSPELYNEQFF
J: TRBJ2-1; D: TRBD2; size: NA; length: 17; V: TRBV5-1; DNA: TGCGCCAGCAGCCCCAGGACTAGCGGGAGCTCCTACAATGAGCAGTTCTTC; CDR3: CASSPRTSGSSYNEQFF
J: TRBJ2-1; D: TRBD2; size: NA; length: 18; V: TRBV11-3; DNA: TGTGCCAGCAGCGCCCGGGCAAGGACTAGCGGGATCGTATACGAGCAGTTCTTC; CDR3: CASSARARTSGIVYEQFF
J: TRBJ2-7; D: NA; size: once; length: 13; V: TRBV29-1; DNA: TGCAGCGTGAGGACAGCAGACTCCTACGAGCAGTACTTC; CDR3: CSVRTADSYEQYF
J: TRBJ2-7; D: NA; size: once; length: 16; V: TRBV11-2; DNA: TGTGCCAGCAGCTCCCTCACAGGGAGTAGGGCCTACGAGCAGTACTTC; CDR3: CASSSLTGSRAYEQYF
J: TRBJ2-7; D: NA; size: NA; length: 15; V: TRBV7-9; DNA: TGTGCCTGTTCTCTGGAGGACTCCGTCTCCTACGAGCAGTACTTC; CDR3: CACSLEDSVSYEQYF
J: TRBJ1-2; D: NA; size: NA; length: 13; V: TRBV7-9; DNA: TGTGCCAGCAGCTTAGGGGGAAGCTATGGCTACACCTTC; CDR3: CASSLGGSYGYTF
J: TRBJ1-4; D: NA; size: NA; length: 16; V: TRBV7-9; DNA: TGTGCCAGCAGCTTGGCTCGTTCGGGGGCGAGGGAAAAACTGTTTTTT; CDR3: CASSLARSGAREKLFF
J: TRBJ2-1; D: TRBD1; size: NA; length: 16; V: TRBV5-6; DNA: TGTGCCAGCAGCTTGGCCCCCGGGACAGGGATGAATGAGCAGTTCTTC; CDR3: CASSLAPGTGMNEQFF
J: TRBJ2-1; D: NA; size: NA; length: 18; V: TRBV9; DNA: TGTGCCAGCAGCGACTCTTCCACTCTTGATTTCGGAATACTTGAGCAGTTCTTC; CDR3: CASSDSSTLDFGILEQFF
J: TRBJ2-1; D: NA; size: once; length: 12; V: TRBV9; DNA: TGTGCCAGCAGCGCCACGTCGGATGAGCAGTTCTTC; CDR3: CASSATSDEQFF
J: TRBJ2-3; D: NA; size: NA; length: 13; V: TRBV5-6; DNA: TGTGCCGCCACCTTGGCAGGCACAGATACGCAGTATTTT; CDR3: CAATLAGTDTQYF
J: TRBJ2-1; D: NA; size: once; length: 13; V: TRBV5-4; DNA: TGTGCCAGCAGCCCCGGGGACTACAATGAGCAGTTCTTC; CDR3: CASSPGDYNEQFF
J: TRBJ2-5; D: NA; size: NA; length: 17; V: TRBV4-1; DNA: TGCGCCAGCAGCCAAGATCCCGGTCCCGGCTGGGGGGAGACCCAGTACTTC; CDR3: CASSQDPGPGWGETQYF
J: TRBJ2-7; D: NA; size: NA; length: 15; V: TRBV14; DNA: TGTGCCAGCAGCCAAGACCGACGGAGCCTCACCGAGCAGTACTTC; CDR3: CASSQDRRSLTEQYF
J: TRBJ2-2; D: NA; size: NA; length: 18; V: TRBV21-1; DNA: TGTGCCAGCAGCAAACTCGCCAGGGGCCGAGATGACACCGGGGAGCTGTTTTTT; CDR3: CASSKLARGRDDTGELFF
J: TRBJ2-3; D: NA; size: NA; length: 16; V: TRBV10-3; DNA: TGTGCCATCAATACCCTACTAGCACCCGGCACAGATACGCAGTATTTT; CDR3: CAINTLLAPGTDTQYF
J: TRBJ2-1; D: NA; size: NA; length: 12; V: TRBV27; DNA: TGTGCCAGCAGCCCTCCCAGGGGTGAGCAGTTCTTC; CDR3: CASSPPRGEQFF
J: TRBJ2-3; D: NA; size: once; length: 15; V: TRBV4-1; DNA: TGCGCCAGCAGCCAGGGGGTGGGGGACACAGATACGCAGTATTTT; CDR3: CASSQGVGDTDTQYF
J: TRBJ2-7; D: NA; size: NA; length: 12; V: TRBV4-1; DNA: TGCGCCAGCAGTGGTGGGGGCTACGAGCAGTACTTC; CDR3: CASSGGGYEQYF
J: TRBJ2-1; D: TRBD2; size: NA; length: 16; V: TRBV10-3; DNA: TGTGCCATCAGTGCGGACCCTAGCGGGAGGTCCAATGAGCAGTTCTTC; CDR3: CAISADPSGRSNEQFF
J: TRBJ2-7; D: TRBD2; size: NA; length: 18; V: TRBV7-2; DNA: TGTGCCAGCAGCTTAGGCCTAGCGGGAGGAGGGAGCTCCTACGAGCAGTACTTC; CDR3: CASSLGLAGGGSSYEQYF
J: TRBJ1-5; D: TRBD1; size: NA; length: 15; V: TRBV7-6; DNA: TGTGCCAGCAGCTTAGGGGACAGGGGCAATCAGCCCCAGCATTTT; CDR3: CASSLGDRGNQPQHF
J: TRBJ2-1; D: TRBD2; size: NA; length: 15; V: TRBV10-2; DNA: TGCGCCAGCAGAGCCGGGACTAGCGTGTACAATGAGCAGTTCTTC; CDR3: CASRAGTSVYNEQFF
J: TRBJ2-5; D: NA; size: many; length: 13; V: TRBV27; DNA: TGTGCCAGCAGTTCCGGTAGTTGGGAGACCCAGTACTTC; CDR3: CASSSGSWETQYF
J: TRBJ2-7; D: TRBD1; size: NA; length: 13; V: TRBV6-5; DNA: TGTGCCAGCAGTTCAGGGGGCACCTACGAGCAGTACTTC; CDR3: CASSSGGTYEQYF
J: TRBJ2-7; D: NA; size: NA; length: 12; V: TRBV19; DNA: TGTGCCACCAAGGAAGGGCCTTACGAGCAGTACTTC; CDR3: CATKEGPYEQYF
J: TRBJ1-5; D: TRBD1; size: NA; length: 16; V: TRBV18; DNA: TGTGCCAGCTCACCGGGACAGGGAGACGGCAATCAGCCCCAGCATTTT; CDR3: CASSPGQGDGNQPQHF
J: TRBJ2-1; D: NA; size: once; length: 15; V: TRBV5-1; DNA: TGCGCCAGCAGCTTCACGGGGCCAGATTACAATGAGCAGTTCTTC; CDR3: CASSFTGPDYNEQFF